This TCR beta chain was obtained from a study of T cells in localized non-small cell lung cancer (dated by TCRdb to about 2020). With regard to the full study: Comparing tumors with uninvolved tumor-adjacent lungs, the study looked at the T cell repertoires of hundreds of patients with early-stage NSCLC. The cohort consisted of 236 treatment-naive NSCLC patients whose localized lung tumors had been resected. A mean age of about 66 years was recorded for the NSCLC patients, of whom 129 were male and around 100 were female.

What the authors observed across the whole study: A median of roughly 56 of the top 100 tumor clones were detected in paired uninvolved adjacent lung, and 28 of these tumor clones were also found among the top 100 clones of the paired uninvolved adjacent lung. Uninvolved tumor-adjacent lung showed the highest T cell clonality, higher than tumor, which suggests more focused antigenic responses in the uninvolved tumor-adjacent lung. Because multi-region sequencing of the tumors was not done, intratumor heterogeneity could not be ruled out. Since the design was exploratory, TCR variables were selected using unadjusted p-values with no false-discovery rate correction. Longer overall survival was associated with higher blood T cell density, whereas shorter survival was associated with higher adjacent-lung clonality.

At diagnosis, tumor, uninvolved tumor-adjacent lung and peripheral blood were collected and then preserved as a mix of FFPE and fresh-frozen material. For TCR repertoire profiling, blood samples were analyzed as peripheral blood mononuclear cells. For this chain, trimming is 0 bases at the V end and 4 bases at the J end, and the number of junction bases without a gene match is 6. The germline V gene yields SGDLS for CDR1 and YYNGEE for CDR2. The CDR3 runs 15 residues from the cysteine to the phenylalanine. Left in the record is the CDR3 DNA by itself, 45 bases read in frame from the first base. About this clone: The target of this receptor is not known. Base qualities are not at hand, and no much larger clone is one base apart.

The immunoSEQ Assay was used to sequence TCR beta CDR3 regions from DNA. From the authors' description of their analysis: T cell density was computed as TCR beta template counts normalized to usable DNA estimated by amplifying housekeeping genes. Richness was estimated using the preseqR package, with extrapolation to 400,000 templates for PBMC samples and to 120,000 templates for tissue samples. Clonality was defined as one minus Pielou's evenness. Tissue-enriched TCRs were identified through differential abundance testing performed on productive amino-acid clonotypes, with a minimum total count of 5 and an alpha of 0.1. Repertoire overlap between compartments was quantified with the Jaccard Index and Morisita Overlap Index. GLIPH grouped TCR beta CDR3s together with public tetramer-defined viral CDR3s, and a viral motif had to include at least three viral sequences and also show V-gene enrichment. TCRdb took this table from immuneACCESS and kept in-frame rearrangements with V and J called. Such tables lack part of the clones; where checked against another copy, unresolved V genes explain under half of the gap, and the rest is unexplained. Clonal size and the V and J genes are those of that table, whereas D and trimming came from the DNA. The sample records tens of thousands of clones, roughly 83% of which are singletons. Together, the top ten hold over 30% of the sample.

The origin of this receptor is a woman aged 35-70 years with stage II squamous cell lung carcinoma. The chain joins TRBV9 to TRBJ1-2; the central 7 bases match TRBD1. The source was PBMCs, collected before any cancer treatment. The DNA reads as follows: TGTGCCAGCAGCGTAGAGGGGGCAGCGGGCTATGGCTACACCTTC. Its protein product is CASSVEGAAGYGYTF.